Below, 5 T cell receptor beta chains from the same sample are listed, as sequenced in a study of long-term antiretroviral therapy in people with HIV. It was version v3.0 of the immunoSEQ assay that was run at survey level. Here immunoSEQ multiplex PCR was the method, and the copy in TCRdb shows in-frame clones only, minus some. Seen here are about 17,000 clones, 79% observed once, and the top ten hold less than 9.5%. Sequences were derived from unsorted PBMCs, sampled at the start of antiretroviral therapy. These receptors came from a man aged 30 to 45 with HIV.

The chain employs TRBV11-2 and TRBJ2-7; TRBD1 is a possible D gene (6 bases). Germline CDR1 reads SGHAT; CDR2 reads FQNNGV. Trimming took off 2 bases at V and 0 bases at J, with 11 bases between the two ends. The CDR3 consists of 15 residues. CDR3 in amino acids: CASSLQGTLSYEQYF. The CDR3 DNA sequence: TGTGCCAGCAGCTTACAAGGGACACTCTCCTACGAGCAGTACTTC.

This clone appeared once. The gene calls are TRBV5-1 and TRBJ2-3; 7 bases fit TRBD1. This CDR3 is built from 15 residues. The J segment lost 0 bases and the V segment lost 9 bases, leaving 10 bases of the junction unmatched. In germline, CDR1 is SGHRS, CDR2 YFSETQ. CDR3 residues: CATAKQGQSTDTQYF. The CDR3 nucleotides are TGCGCCACGGCAAAACAGGGGCAAAGCACAGATACGCAGTATTTT.

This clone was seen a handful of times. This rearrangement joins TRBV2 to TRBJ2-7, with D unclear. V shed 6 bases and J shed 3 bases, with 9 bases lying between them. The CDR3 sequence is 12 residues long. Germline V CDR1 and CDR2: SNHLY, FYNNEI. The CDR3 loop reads CASSADVYEQYF. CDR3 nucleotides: TGTGCCAGCAGCGCGGACGTCTACGAGCAGTACTTC.

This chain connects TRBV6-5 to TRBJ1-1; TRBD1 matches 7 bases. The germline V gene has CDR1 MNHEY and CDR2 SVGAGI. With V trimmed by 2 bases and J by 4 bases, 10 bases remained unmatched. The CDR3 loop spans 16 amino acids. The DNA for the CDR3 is TGTGCCAGCAGTTACCTCCCAGGGGGTTTACGCACTGAAGCTTTCTTT. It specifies CASSYLPGGLRTEAFF.

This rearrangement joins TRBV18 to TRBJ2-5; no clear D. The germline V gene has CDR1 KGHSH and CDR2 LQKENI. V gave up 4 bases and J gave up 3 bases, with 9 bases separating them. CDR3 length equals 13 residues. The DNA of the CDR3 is TGTGCCAGCTCACTTCGGCAGGAAGAGACCCAGTACTTC. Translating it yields CASSLRQEETQYF.